A single sample gave rise to the 10 T cell receptor beta chains below, sequenced in a study of response to subunit inactivated influenza vaccine. TCRdb called the RT-PCR reads again in MiXCR, with one record for every CDR3 protein. The data contain roughly 520,000 distinct CDR3 sequences, roughly 23% of them seen just once; the ten biggest clones take up approximately 1.9%. The sample here was CD4+ T cells sorted from PBMCs, taken around 5 days after vaccination. Source of these receptors: a middle-aged man who received an inactivated influenza vaccine.

J is TRBJ2-7 and V is TRBV20-1, with TRBD1 identical over 8 bases. The germline gives CDR1 DFQATT, CDR2 SNEGSKA (reference sequence). The V segment lost 3 bases and the J segment 2 bases; nucleotides outside the gene matches: 6. This CDR3 has 14 amino acids. The CDR3 here is CSARDGQGPYEQYF. CDR3 in DNA: TGCAGTGCTAGGGATGGACAGGGCCCCTACGAGCAGTACTTC.

This clonotype occurred a few times. This chain connects TRBV2 to TRBJ2-4; 7 bases are shared with TRBD1. J gave up 5 bases and V 4 bases, and 5 bases lay outside the gene matches. Germline loops: CDR1 SNHLY, CDR2 FYNNEI. This CDR3 is 14 amino acids long. The CDR3 DNA is TGTGCCAGCAGTGGGCGGACAGGCCAAAACATTCAGTACTTC. It encodes CASSGRTGQNIQYF.

The chain recombines TRBV12-3 or TRBV12-4 with TRBJ2-7, with D perhaps matching TRBD1 (6 bases). The CDR3 totals 14 residues. V was shortened by 3 bases and J by 1 base, with 10 bases between the two germline ends. CDR3 sequence: CASSFDRLSYEQYF. The CDR3 bases are TGTGCCAGCAGTTTCGACAGGTTATCCTACGAGCAGTACTTC.

This clonotype was seen only a few times. V gene TRBV9 combines with J gene TRBJ2-1; no clear D gene. Germline CDR1 reads SGDLS; CDR2 reads YYNGEE. This CDR3 spans 15 amino acids. V lost 2 bases and J 4 bases, leaving 13 bases between the germline ends. The CDR3 protein is CASSVAGLNYNEQFF. CDR3 nucleotide sequence: TGTGCCAGCAGCGTGGCCGGGCTTAATTACAATGAGCAGTTCTTC.

J is TRBJ2-7 and V is TRBV11-2, with D tentatively TRBD2 (6 bases). The CDR3 totals 15 residues. Trimming removed 6 bases from V and 3 bases from J, with 18 bases in between. The germline CDR1 and CDR2 sequences are SGHAT and FQNNGV. CDR3 region: CASSGVGGTRYEQYF. The DNA of the CDR3 is TGTGCCAGCAGTGGTGTTGGGGGGACCCGCTACGAGCAGTACTTC. The entire variable domain, with the rest obtained from reference TRBV11-2 and TRBJ2-7, is as follows: EAGVAQSPRYKIIEKRQSVAFWCNPISGHATLYWYQQILGQGPKLLIQFQNNGVVDDSQLPKDRFSAERLKGVDSTLKIQPAKLEDSAVYLCASSGVGGTRYEQYFGPGTRLTVT.

The gene calls are TRBV20-1 and TRBJ2-3, with 7 nucleotides matching TRBD2. Unmatched junction bases numbered 4, after V lost 2 bases and J lost 2 bases. The CDR3 is 14 amino acids. The germline gives CDR1 DFQATT, CDR2 SNEGSKA (reference sequence). The CDR3 DNA reads TGCAGTGCTAGAATGGGAGGGAACACAGATACGCAGTATTTT. Its protein product is CSARMGGNTDTQYF.

The table lists this clonotype with a few counts. The gene calls are TRBV10-3 and TRBJ2-4, with 9 bases identical to TRBD1. Trimming removed 6 bases from V and 0 bases from J; junction bases left unmatched: 6. This CDR3 is 16 amino acids long. Per the germline V gene, CDR1 is ENHRY and CDR2 is SYGVKD. CDR3 in amino acids: CAISPGQGIAKNIQYF. In DNA, the CDR3 is TGTGCCATCAGCCCCGGACAGGGGATAGCCAAAAACATTCAGTACTTC.

This clonotype was detected only a few times. CDR3 sequence reads: CASGGTSGTPGELFF. CDR3 nucleotides: TGTGCCAGCGGAGGGACTAGCGGGACTCCCGGGGAGCTGTTTTTT. The chain links TRBV28 to TRBJ2-2; the match to TRBD2 covers 13 bases. The CDR3 has 15 amino acids. Per the germline V gene, CDR1 is MDHEN and CDR2 is SYDVKM. Trimming at V came to 8 bases and at J to 6 bases, leaving 6 bases not matched to a gene.

The J gene is TRBJ2-5, the V gene TRBV15, with TRBD2 identical over 9 bases. Germline V gene lookup returns CDR1 LNHNV and CDR2 YYDKDF (reference sequence). The CDR3 runs 15 residues. Germline trimming cut 3 bases from V and 2 bases from J; bases unmatched to any gene: 4. DNA of the CDR3: TGTGCCACCAGCAGCCCTAGCGGGGTACAAGAGACCCAGTACTTC. This codes for CATSSPSGVQETQYF. Drawing the rest from reference TRBV15 and TRBJ2-5, the complete variable domain is DAMVIQNPRYQVTQFGKPVTLSCSQTLNHNVMYWYQQKSSQAPKLLFHYYDKDFNNEADTPDNFQSRRPNTSFCFLDIRSPGLGDTAMYLCATSSPSGVQETQYFGPGTRLLVL.

This clonotype was detected many times. This sequence joins TRBV12-3 or TRBV12-4 and TRBJ1-5, with a possible D match to TRBD1 (6 bases). Trimming pared 5 bases from V and 1 base from J, leaving 12 bases between. This CDR3 is built from 15 residues. As DNA, the CDR3 is TGTGCCAGCAGTCCAGGGGTTATAAGCAATCAGCCCCAGCATTTT. Its translation: CASSPGVISNQPQHF.